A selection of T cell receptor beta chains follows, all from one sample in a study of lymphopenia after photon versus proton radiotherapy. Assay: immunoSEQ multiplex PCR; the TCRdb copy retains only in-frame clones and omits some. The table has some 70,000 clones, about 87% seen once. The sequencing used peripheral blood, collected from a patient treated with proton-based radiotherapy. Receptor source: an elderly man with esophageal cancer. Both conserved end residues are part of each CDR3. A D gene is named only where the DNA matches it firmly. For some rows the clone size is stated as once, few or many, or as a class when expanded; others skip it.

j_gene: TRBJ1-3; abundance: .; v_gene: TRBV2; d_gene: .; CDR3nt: TGTGCCAGCAGTGAGGGCGGCAGGGGAAGAAGAAACACCATATATTTT; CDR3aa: CASSEGGRGRRNTIYF
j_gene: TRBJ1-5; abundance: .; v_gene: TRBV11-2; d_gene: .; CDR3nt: TGTGCCAGCAGCACGGACGGTTTTTATCAGCCCCAGCATTTT; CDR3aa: CASSTDGFYQPQHF
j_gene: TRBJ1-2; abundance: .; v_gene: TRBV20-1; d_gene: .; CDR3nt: TGCAGTCCCCCCGGGGACTATGGCTACACCTTC; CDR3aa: CSPPGDYGYTF
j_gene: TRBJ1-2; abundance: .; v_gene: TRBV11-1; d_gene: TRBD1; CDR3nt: TGTGCCAGCAGCCCACCCGGAGGGGGCGGCTACACCTTC; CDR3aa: CASSPPGGGGYTF
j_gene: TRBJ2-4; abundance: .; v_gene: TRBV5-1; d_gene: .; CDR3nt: TGCGCCAGCAGGGACACTTCAACCAAAAACATTCAGTACTTC; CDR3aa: CASRDTSTKNIQYF
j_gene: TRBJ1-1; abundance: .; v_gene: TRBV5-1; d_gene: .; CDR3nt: TGCGCCAGCAGCTTTACAACTCCTAACACTGAAGCTTTCTTT; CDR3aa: CASSFTTPNTEAFF
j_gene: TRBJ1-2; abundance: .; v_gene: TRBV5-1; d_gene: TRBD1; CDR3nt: TGCGCCAGCAGCTTAGGGGACAGGGCCGATGGCTACACCTTC; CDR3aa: CASSLGDRADGYTF
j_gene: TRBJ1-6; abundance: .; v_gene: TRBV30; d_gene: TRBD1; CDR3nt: TGTGCCTGGAGTGGGACAGGGGGACCTAATTCACCCCTCCACTTT; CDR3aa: CAWSGTGGPNSPLHF
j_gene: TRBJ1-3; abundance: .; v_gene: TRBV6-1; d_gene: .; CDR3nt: TGTGCCAGCAGGGTACAGGTCGAAAGAAACACCATATATTTT; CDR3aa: CASRVQVERNTIYF
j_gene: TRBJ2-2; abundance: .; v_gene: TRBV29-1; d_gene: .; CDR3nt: TGCAGCGTTGACAGGGGTGGGACCGGGGAGCTGTTTTTT; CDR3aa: CSVDRGGTGELFF
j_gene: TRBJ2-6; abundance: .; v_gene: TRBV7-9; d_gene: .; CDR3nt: TGTGCCAGCAGTTCTCCAGGTTCCGGGGCCAACGTCCTGACTTTC; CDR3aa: CASSSPGSGANVLTF
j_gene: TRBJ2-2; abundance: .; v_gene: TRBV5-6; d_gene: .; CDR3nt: TGTGCCAGCAGCTTGCTTGCAGGATTGTGGGGGGAGCTGTTTTTT; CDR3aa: CASSLLAGLWGELFF
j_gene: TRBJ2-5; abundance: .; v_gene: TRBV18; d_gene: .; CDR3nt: TGTGCCAGCTCACCATCGAGGGAGACCCAGTACTTC; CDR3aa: CASSPSRETQYF
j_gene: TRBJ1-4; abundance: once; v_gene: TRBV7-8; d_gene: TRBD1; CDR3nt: TGTGCCAGCAGCGGACGACAGGGAAGGAATGAAAAACTGTTTTTT; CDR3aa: CASSGRQGRNEKLFF
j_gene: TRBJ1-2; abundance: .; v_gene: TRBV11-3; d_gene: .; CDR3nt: TGTGCCAGCAGCCAAAACAACTATGGCTACACCTTC; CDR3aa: CASSQNNYGYTF
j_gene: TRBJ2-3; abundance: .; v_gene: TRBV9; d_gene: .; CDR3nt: TGTGCCAGCAGCGAGAGTGGGGGACTTGCCCAGGCAGATACGCAGTATTTT; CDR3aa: CASSESGGLAQADTQYF
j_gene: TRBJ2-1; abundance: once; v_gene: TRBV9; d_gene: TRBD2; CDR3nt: TGTGCCAGCAGCGCCCGAGGGACTAGCGGGAGGAATGAGCAGTTCTTC; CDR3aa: CASSARGTSGRNEQFF
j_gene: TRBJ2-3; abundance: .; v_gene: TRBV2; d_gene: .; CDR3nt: TGTGCCAGCAGCGCCCTAACGAGCACAGATACGCAGTATTTT; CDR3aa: CASSALTSTDTQYF
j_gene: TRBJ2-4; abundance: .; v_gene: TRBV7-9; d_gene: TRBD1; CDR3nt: TGTGCCAGCAGCCCGACTGAGGACAGGGAGGTAAACATTCAGTACTTC; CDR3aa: CASSPTEDREVNIQYF
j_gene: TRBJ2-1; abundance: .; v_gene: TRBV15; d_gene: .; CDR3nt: TGTGCCACCAGCAGAGATGTTCAAAATGAGCAGTTCTTC; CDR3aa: CATSRDVQNEQFF
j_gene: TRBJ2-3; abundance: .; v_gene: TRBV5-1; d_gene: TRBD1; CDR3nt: TGCGCCAGCACCCTACAGGGGGCGCTGACAGATACGCAGTATTTT; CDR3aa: CASTLQGALTDTQYF
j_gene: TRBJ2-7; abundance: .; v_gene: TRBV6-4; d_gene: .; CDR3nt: TGTGCCAGCAGTGCTGGAACGGAAGGCGAGCAGTACTTC; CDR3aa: CASSAGTEGEQYF
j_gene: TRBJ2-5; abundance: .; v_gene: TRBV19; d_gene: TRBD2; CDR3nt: TGTGCCAGTACCTCGTACGCCACGGGGGGAGAGACCCAGTACTTC; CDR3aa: CASTSYATGGETQYF
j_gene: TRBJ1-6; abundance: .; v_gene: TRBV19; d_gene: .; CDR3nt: TGTGCCAGTAGTATATTGGGCCGGACGAGCTCCTATAATTCACCCCTCCACTTT; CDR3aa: CASSILGRTSSYNSPLHF
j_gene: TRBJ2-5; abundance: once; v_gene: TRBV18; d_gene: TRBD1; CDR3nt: TGTGCCAGCTCACCACCGTCTGGGACAGGTGGAGGGACCCAGTACTTC; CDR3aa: CASSPPSGTGGGTQYF
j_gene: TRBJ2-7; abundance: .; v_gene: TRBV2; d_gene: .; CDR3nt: TGTGCCAGCAGTGGACAAGGCTACGAGCAGTACTTC; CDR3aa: CASSGQGYEQYF
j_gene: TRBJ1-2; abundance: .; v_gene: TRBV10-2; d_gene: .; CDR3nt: TGCGCCAGCAGTGAGTCGATAGTTGAAACCCTGCAAGGCTACACCTTC; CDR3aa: CASSESIVETLQGYTF
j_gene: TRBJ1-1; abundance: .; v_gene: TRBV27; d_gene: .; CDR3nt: TGTGCCAGCAGTTTATCAGGCTCGATAGGCGCTTTCTTT; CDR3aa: CASSLSGSIGAFF
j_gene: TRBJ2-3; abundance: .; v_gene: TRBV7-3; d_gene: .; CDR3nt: TGTGCCAGCAGCTTAAGGGGGGCAGATACGCAGTATTTT; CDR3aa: CASSLRGADTQYF
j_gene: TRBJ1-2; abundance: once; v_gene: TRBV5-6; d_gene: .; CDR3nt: TGTGCCAGCAGCGTAGGGATAGTCCTATCATTCTATGGCTACACCTTC; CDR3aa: CASSVGIVLSFYGYTF
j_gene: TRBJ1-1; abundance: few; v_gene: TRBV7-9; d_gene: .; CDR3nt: TGTGCCAGCAGCTTAGCGTATCGAGGAATTGAAGCTTTCTTT; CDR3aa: CASSLAYRGIEAFF
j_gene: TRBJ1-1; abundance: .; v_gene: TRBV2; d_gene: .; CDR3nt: TGTGCCACCAGGGTCCTAGCCACTGAAGCTTTCTTT; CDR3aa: CATRVLATEAFF
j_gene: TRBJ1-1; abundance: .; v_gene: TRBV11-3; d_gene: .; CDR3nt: TGTGCCAGCAGCACGCCCACTCCCCACACTGAAGCTTTCTTT; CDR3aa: CASSTPTPHTEAFF
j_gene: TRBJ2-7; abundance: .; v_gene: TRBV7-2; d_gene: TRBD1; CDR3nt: TGTGCCAGCAGCCAGGTGGGACAGGGGTCCTACGAGCAGTACTTC; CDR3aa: CASSQVGQGSYEQYF
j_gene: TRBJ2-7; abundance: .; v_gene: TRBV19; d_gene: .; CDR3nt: TGTGCCAGTAGCGAGACAGACTTCTACGAGCAGTACTTC; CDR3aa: CASSETDFYEQYF
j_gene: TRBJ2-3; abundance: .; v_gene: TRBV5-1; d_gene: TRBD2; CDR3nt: TGCGCCAGCAGCTTCACGACTAGCGGAAGCACAGATACGCAGTATTTT; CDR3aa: CASSFTTSGSTDTQYF
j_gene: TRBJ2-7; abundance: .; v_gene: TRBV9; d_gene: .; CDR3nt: TGTGCCAGCAGCCCCCCCGGGTTACACGGCGAGCAGTACTTC; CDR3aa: CASSPPGLHGEQYF
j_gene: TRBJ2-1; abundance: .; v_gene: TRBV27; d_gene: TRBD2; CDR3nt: TGTGCCAGCAGTTTATTGGAGCGGGGGGGCTTAAATGAGCAGTTCTTC; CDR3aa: CASSLLERGGLNEQFF
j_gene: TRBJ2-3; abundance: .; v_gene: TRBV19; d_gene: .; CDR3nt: TGTGCCAGTACACGGACTCTTACCAGCACAGATACGCAGTATTTT; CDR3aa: CASTRTLTSTDTQYF
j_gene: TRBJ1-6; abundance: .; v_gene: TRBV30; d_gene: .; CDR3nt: TGTGCCTGGAGTTTTCCCCAAAGTAATTCACCCCTCCACTTT; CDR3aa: CAWSFPQSNSPLHF
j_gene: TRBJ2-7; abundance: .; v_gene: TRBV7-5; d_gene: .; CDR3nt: TGTGCCAGAACCCGGACAGGGGAATCCTACGAGCAGTACTTC; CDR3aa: CARTRTGESYEQYF
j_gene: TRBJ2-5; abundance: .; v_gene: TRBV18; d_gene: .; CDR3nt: TGTGCCAGCTCACCAGCTCTCGAGGCTCCAGGGGAGACCCAGTACTTC; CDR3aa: CASSPALEAPGETQYF
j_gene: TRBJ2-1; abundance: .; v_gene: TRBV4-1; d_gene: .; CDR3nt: TGCGCCAGCAGCCAAGGGTCAGGCTCTACCTACAATGAGCAGTTCTTC; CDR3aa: CASSQGSGSTYNEQFF
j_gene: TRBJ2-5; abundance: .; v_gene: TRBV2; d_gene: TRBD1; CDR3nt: TGTGCCAGCAGGGTAGACAGGGGGCGAGAGACCCAGTACTTC; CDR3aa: CASRVDRGRETQYF
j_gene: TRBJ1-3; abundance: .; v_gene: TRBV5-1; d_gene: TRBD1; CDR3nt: TGCGCCAGCAGCTTGGAAGGGGGCACTGGAAACACCATATATTTT; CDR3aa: CASSLEGGTGNTIYF
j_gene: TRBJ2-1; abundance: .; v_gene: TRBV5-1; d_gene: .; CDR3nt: TGCGCCAGCAGCTTGGGGTGGGGGAGTGAGGACAATGAGCAGTTCTTC; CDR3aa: CASSLGWGSEDNEQFF
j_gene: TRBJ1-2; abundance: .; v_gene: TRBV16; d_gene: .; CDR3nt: TGTGCCAGCAGCCAATCTGCAGGGGTGGTCGGTGGCTACACCTTC; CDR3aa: CASSQSAGVVGGYTF
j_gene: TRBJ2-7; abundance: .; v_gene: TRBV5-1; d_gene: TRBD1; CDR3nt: TGCGCCAGCAGCGGGCAGGGACAGGGGGGTTCGTACGAGCAGTACTTC; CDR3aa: CASSGQGQGGSYEQYF
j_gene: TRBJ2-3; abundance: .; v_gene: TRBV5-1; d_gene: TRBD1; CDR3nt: TGCGCCAGCAGCTCCATAGGGACAGGCACAGATACGCAGTATTTT; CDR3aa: CASSSIGTGTDTQYF
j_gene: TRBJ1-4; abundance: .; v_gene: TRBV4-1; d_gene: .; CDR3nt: TGCGCCAGCAGCCAAATTGTAGCCACCGGGGAAAAACTGTTTTTT; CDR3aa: CASSQIVATGEKLFF
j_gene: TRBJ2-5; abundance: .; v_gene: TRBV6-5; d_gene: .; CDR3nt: TGTGCCAGCAGTTACTCAGTGGGGATAGAGACCCAGTACTTC; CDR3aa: CASSYSVGIETQYF
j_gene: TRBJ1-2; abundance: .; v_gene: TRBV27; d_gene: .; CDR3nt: TGTGCCAGCAGTCCCTACCCCCTGGTGGACCGCTACACCTTC; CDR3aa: CASSPYPLVDRYTF
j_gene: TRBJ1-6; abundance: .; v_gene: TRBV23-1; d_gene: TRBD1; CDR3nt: TGCGCCAGCAGCCCCTTGGACAGGGGGCGTATTAATTCACCCCTCCACTTT; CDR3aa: CASSPLDRGRINSPLHF
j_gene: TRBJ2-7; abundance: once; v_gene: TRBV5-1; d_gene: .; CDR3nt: TGCGCCAGCAGCTTGGCGGCAGGGGCTCCCTACGAGCAGTACTTC; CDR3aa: CASSLAAGAPYEQYF